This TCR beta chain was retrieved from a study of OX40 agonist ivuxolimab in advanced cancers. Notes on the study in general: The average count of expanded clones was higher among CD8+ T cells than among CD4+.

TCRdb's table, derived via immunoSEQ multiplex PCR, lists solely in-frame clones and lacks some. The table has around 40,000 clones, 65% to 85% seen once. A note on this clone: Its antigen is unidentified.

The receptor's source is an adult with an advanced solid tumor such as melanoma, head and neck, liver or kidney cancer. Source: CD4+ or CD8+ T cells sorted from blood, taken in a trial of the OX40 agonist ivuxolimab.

CDR3 in amino acids: CASSLGGADEKLFF. The CDR3 DNA is TGCGCCAGCAGCTTGGGGGGCGCGGATGAAAAACTGTTTTTT. The chain uses TRBV5-1 and TRBJ1-4; a possible D gene is TRBD1 (5 bases). Germline V lookup: CDR1 SGHRS, CDR2 YFSETQ. The CDR3 runs to 14 residues. The V gene lost 0 bases and the J gene lost 6 bases, with 9 bases spanning the gap. Based on the CDR3 plus reference TRBV5-1 and TRBJ1-4, the full variable domain is KAGVTQTPRYLIKTRGQQVTLSCSPISGHRSVSWYQQTPGQGLQFLFEYFSETQRNKGNFPGRFSGRQFSNSRSEMNVSTLELGDSALYLCASSLGGADEKLFFGSGTQLSVL.